These T cell receptor beta chains were read from a single sample in a study of Ad26.COV2.S vaccination and SARS-CoV-2 variants. Sequencing was performed with immunoSEQ multiplex PCR; in TCRdb, only in-frame clones are kept and a portion is missing. The sample has about 330,000 clones, 90% seen once. Sequences were derived from peripheral blood, sampled in a trial of Ad26.COV2.S vaccine versus placebo. The receptor source for this set is a person between 18 and 59 years old who received the Ad26.COV2.S COVID-19 vaccine or a placebo. The CDR3 runs from the conserved cysteine through the conserved F or W. A D gene is named only where the DNA matches it firmly. Size is stated for part of the rows, as once, few or many counts, or as a class when the clone is expanded.

. TRBJ1-1 . TRBV5-1 CASSLGGGSNTEAFF TGCGCCAGCAGCTTGGGTGGAGGATCAAACACTGAAGCTTTCTTT
. TRBJ1-1 . TRBV5-1 CASSLRHQGTVNTEAFF TGCGCCAGCAGCTTGAGACACCAAGGTACAGTGAACACTGAAGCTTTCTTT
TRBD1 TRBJ1-5 . TRBV2 CASSEDRDRGRNQPQHF TGTGCCAGCAGTGAAGATAGGGACAGGGGACGCAATCAGCCCCAGCATTTT
TRBD1 TRBJ2-4 . TRBV7-9 CASSAPTGADIQYF TGTGCCAGCAGCGCCCCGACAGGGGCTGACATTCAGTACTTC
TRBD1 TRBJ2-2 . TRBV5-5 CASSLGAGGRIGELFF TGTGCCAGCAGCTTGGGGGCAGGGGGCCGGATCGGGGAGCTGTTTTTT
. TRBJ1-2 . TRBV4-3 CASSQEVARSNYGYTF TGCGCCAGCAGCCAAGAGGTGGCACGAAGTAACTATGGCTACACCTTC
TRBD1 TRBJ1-5 . TRBV11-2 CASSLGGTANQPQHF TGTGCCAGCAGCTTAGGGGGGACAGCTAATCAGCCCCAGCATTTT
. TRBJ1-6 . TRBV18 CASSPVDYSPLHF TGTGCCAGCTCCCCGGTGGATTATTCACCCCTCCACTTT
TRBD1 TRBJ1-2 . TRBV30 CACGQGEDYGYTF TGTGCCTGCGGACAGGGAGAAGACTATGGCTACACCTTC
. TRBJ1-1 . TRBV7-7 CASSLYQGSGTEAFF TGTGCCAGCAGCTTGTATCAGGGAAGCGGCACTGAAGCTTTCTTT
. TRBJ2-1 . TRBV6-6 CASSYSSGHTYNEQFF TGTGCCAGCAGTTACTCTAGCGGTCACACCTACAATGAGCAGTTCTTC
. TRBJ1-2 . TRBV9 CASSVGGRGVYGYTF TGTGCCAGCAGCGTGGGCGGCAGGGGAGTGTATGGCTACACCTTC
TRBD1 TRBJ2-7 . TRBV2 CASSEGQSPYEQYF TGTGCCAGCAGTGAGGGACAGAGTCCCTACGAGCAGTACTTC
. TRBJ2-5 few TRBV12-3/TRBV12-4 CASSLEETQYF TGTGCCAGCAGTTTAGAGGAGACCCAGTACTTC
. TRBJ2-5 . TRBV7-2 CASSLLSRGRAVQETQYF TGTGCCAGCAGCTTATTATCTCGGGGGAGAGCCGTACAAGAGACCCAGTACTTC
. TRBJ1-1 . TRBV5-4 CASSSPRLGTEAFF TGTGCCAGCAGCTCCCCTCGGTTGGGTACTGAAGCTTTCTTT
. TRBJ2-6 . TRBV4-1 CASSTGANVLTF TGCGCCAGCAGCACTGGGGCCAACGTCCTGACTTTC
. TRBJ1-2 . TRBV6-5 CASWEYGIYGYTF TGTGCCAGCTGGGAGTACGGAATCTATGGCTACACCTTC
. TRBJ1-4 . TRBV7-9 CASSLARRQANEKLFF TGTGCCAGCAGCTTAGCGCGCCGACAGGCTAATGAAAAACTGTTTTTT
TRBD2 TRBJ2-1 . TRBV7-2 CASSFVPGGNEQFF TGTGCCAGCAGCTTCGTTCCGGGGGGTAATGAGCAGTTCTTC
TRBD2 TRBJ2-1 . TRBV13 CASSLVAGGNKNEQFF TGTGCCAGCAGCTTAGTTGCGGGAGGGAATAAGAATGAGCAGTTCTTC
. TRBJ1-1 once TRBV25-1 CASSDISTANTEAFF TGTGCCAGCAGTGATATATCGACAGCGAACACTGAAGCTTTCTTT
. TRBJ2-3 once TRBV3-1/TRBV3-2 CASSQGEGPADTQYF TGTGCCAGCAGCCAAGGGGAAGGGCCAGCGGATACGCAGTATTTT
. TRBJ2-7 . TRBV7-2 CASSLTYEQYF TGTGCCAGCAGCTTAACGTACGAGCAGTACTTC
TRBD1 TRBJ2-1 once TRBV10-1 CASSDEGAVSYNEQFF TGCGCCAGCAGTGATGAGGGGGCCGTCTCCTACAATGAGCAGTTCTTC
. TRBJ1-5 once TRBV10-3 CAISAGTTSNQPQHF TGTGCCATCAGCGCCGGGACAACTAGCAATCAGCCCCAGCATTTT
TRBD2 TRBJ2-1 . TRBV19 CASIPGYSGTYNEQFF TGTGCCAGTATCCCCGGTTATAGCGGGACCTACAATGAGCAGTTCTTC
. TRBJ2-1 once TRBV4-3 CASSPPDSYNEQFF TGCGCCAGCAGCCCCCCGGACAGTTACAATGAGCAGTTCTTC
. TRBJ1-5 . TRBV19 CASSIGTVTYQPQHF TGTGCCAGTAGTATAGGGACGGTAACCTATCAGCCCCAGCATTTT
. TRBJ1-2 . TRBV4-3 CASSQAGWKSNYGYTF TGCGCCAGCAGCCAAGCAGGGTGGAAATCTAACTATGGCTACACCTTC
. TRBJ1-6 . TRBV14 CASSQDWYWTANSPLHF TGTGCCAGCAGCCAAGATTGGTACTGGACAGCTAATTCACCCCTCCACTTT
. TRBJ2-5 . TRBV7-2 CASSFVPETQYF TGTGCCAGCAGCTTTGTCCCAGAGACCCAGTACTTC
. TRBJ1-2 . TRBV19 CASIGEAYGYTF TGTGCCAGTATCGGAGAAGCTTATGGCTACACCTTC
TRBD1 TRBJ1-1 once TRBV7-3 CASSRNRGPLSEAFF TGTGCCAGCAGCCGGAACAGGGGCCCTTTGAGTGAAGCTTTCTTT
. TRBJ2-5 . TRBV20-1 CSLRRETQYF TGCAGTTTAAGACGGGAGACCCAGTACTTC
. TRBJ1-2 . TRBV29-1 CSVEGGDSPDLGYGYTF TGCAGCGTTGAAGGAGGGGACTCCCCTGATTTGGGCTATGGCTACACCTTC
. TRBJ2-7 . TRBV5-4 CASSPDLTYEQYF TGTGCCAGCAGCCCGGATCTCACCTACGAGCAGTACTTC